This TCR beta chain emerged from a study of blood T cell repertoires in COVID-19. Only in-frame clones appear in the TCRdb table, and some are missing; sequencing was by immunoSEQ multiplex PCR. The table includes fewer than 200,000 clones, approximately 80% detected once. The length of the CDR3 is 15 residues. Germline-derived CDR1 and CDR2 are KGHSH and LQKENI. V was pared by 0 bases and J by 8 bases, with 16 bases between. V usage is TRBV18 and J usage is TRBJ1-2; weak D call: TRBD1 (5 bases). Sample: peripheral blood. The clonotype was recovered from a woman aged 50 to 60 with active or convalescent COVID-19. The DNA for the CDR3 is TGTGCCAGCTCACCACCCCAGGGCGCAACGTCAGGCTACACCTTC. Encoded protein: CASSPPQGATSGYTF.